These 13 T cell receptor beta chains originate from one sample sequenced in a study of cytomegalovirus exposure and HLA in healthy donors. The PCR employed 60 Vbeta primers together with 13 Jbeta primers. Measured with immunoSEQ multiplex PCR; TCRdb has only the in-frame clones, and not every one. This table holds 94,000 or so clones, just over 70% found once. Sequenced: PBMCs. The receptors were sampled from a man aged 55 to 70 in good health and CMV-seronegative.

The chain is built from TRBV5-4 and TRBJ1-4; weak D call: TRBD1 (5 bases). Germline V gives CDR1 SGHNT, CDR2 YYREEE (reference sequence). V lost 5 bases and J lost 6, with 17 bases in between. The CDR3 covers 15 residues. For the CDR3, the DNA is TGTGCCAGCAGTTCTTCTAGAGGGGAGGATGAAAAACTGTTTTTT. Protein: CASSSSRGEDEKLFF.

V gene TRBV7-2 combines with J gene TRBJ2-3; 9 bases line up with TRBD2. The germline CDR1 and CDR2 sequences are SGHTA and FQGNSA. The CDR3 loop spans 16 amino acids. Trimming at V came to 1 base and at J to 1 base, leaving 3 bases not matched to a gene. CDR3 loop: CASSLGRGGGTDTQYF. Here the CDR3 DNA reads TGTGCCAGCAGCTTAGGGCGGGGGGGTGGCACAGATACGCAGTATTTT.

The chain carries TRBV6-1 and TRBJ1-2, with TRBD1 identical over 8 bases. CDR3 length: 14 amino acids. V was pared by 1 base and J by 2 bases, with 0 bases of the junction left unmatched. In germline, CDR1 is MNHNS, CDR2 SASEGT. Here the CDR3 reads CASSEGTGNYGYTF. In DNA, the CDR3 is TGTGCCAGCAGTGAAGGGACAGGGAACTATGGCTACACCTTC.

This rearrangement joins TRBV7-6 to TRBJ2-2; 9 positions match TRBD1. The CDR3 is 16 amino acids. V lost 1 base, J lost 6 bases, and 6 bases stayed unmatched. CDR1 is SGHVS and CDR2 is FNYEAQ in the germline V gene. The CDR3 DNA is TGTGCCAGCAGCTTAGGGACGGGACAGGGCGCCGGGGAGCTGTTTTTT. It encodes CASSLGTGQGAGELFF.

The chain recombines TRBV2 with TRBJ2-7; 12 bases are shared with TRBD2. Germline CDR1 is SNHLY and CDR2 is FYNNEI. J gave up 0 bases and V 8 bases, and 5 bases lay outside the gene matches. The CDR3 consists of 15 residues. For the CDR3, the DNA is TGTGCCAGCTTATCGACTAGCGGGAGCTCCTACGAGCAGTACTTC. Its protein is CASLSTSGSSYEQYF.

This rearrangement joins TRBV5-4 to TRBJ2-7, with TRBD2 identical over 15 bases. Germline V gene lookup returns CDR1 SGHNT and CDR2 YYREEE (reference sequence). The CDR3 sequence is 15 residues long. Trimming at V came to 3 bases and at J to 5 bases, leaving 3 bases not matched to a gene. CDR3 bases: TGTGCCAGCAGCTCTTGGACTAGCGGGAGGGACGAGCAGTACTTC. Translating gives CASSSWTSGRDEQYF.

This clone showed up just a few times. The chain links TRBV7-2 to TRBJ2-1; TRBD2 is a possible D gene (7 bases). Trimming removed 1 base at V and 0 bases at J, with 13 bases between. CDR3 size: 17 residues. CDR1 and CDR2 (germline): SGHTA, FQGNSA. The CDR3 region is CASSLGRGGGSYNEQFF. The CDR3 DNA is TGTGCCAGCAGCTTAGGGAGGGGGGGAGGCTCCTACAATGAGCAGTTCTTC.

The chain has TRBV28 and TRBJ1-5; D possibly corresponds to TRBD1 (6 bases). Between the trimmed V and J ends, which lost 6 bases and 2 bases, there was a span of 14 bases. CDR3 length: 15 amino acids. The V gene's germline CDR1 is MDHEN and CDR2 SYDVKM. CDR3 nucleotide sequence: TGTGCCAGCAGGAAATACAGGGAAGGCAATCAGCCCCAGCATTTT. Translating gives CASRKYREGNQPQHF.

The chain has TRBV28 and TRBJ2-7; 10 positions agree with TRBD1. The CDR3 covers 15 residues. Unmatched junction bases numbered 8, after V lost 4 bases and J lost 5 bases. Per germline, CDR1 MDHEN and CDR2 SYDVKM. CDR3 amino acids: CASSSPGQGKDEQYF. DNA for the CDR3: TGTGCCAGCAGTTCGCCGGGACAGGGGAAGGACGAGCAGTACTTC.

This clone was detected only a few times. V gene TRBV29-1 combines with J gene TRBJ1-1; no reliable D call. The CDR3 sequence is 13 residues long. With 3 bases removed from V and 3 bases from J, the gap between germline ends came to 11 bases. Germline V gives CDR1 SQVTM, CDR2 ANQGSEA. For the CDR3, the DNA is TGCAGCGTTGAGGAGTCGCGGGACACTGAAGCTTTCTTT. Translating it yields CSVEESRDTEAFF.

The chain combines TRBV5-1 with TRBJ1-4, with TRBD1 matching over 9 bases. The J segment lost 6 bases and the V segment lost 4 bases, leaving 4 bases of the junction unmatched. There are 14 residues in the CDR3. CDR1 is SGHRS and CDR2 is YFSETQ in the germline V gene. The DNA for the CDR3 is TGCGCCAGCAGCCCCGGGGACAGGGATGAAAAACTGTTTTTT. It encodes CASSPGDRDEKLFF. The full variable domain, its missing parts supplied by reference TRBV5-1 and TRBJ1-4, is KAGVTQTPRYLIKTRGQQVTLSCSPISGHRSVSWYQQTPGQGLQFLFEYFSETQRNKGNFPGRFSGRQFSNSRSEMNVSTLELGDSALYLCASSPGDRDEKLFFGSGTQLSVL.

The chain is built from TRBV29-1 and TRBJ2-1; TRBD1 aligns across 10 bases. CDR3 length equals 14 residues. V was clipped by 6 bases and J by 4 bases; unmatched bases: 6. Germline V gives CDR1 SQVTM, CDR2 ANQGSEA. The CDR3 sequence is CSVADRGRYNEQFF. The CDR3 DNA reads TGCAGCGTAGCAGACAGGGGGCGATACAATGAGCAGTTCTTC.

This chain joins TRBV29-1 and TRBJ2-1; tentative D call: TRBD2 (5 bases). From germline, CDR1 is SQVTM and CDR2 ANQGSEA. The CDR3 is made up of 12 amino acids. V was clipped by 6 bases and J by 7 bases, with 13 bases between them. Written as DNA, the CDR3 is TGCAGCGTACAACGGACGGGGAATGAGCAGTTCTTC. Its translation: CSVQRTGNEQFF.